This TCR beta chain was sequenced during a study of response to subunit inactivated influenza vaccine (dated by TCRdb to the late 2010s). Background for the entire study: To follow how T cells responded to a trivalent subunit inactivated influenza vaccine, the researchers relied on deep quantitative profiling of the T cell receptor repertoire.

Libraries were made using RT-PCR. For sequencing, an Illumina HiSeq 2500 was employed. TCRdb took the public reads, trimmed them with fastp at Q25, ran MiXCR for clone calling and kept in-frame beta chains. Records with the same CDR3 protein are collapsed into one entry carrying the most frequent genes and DNA. This sample has more than 600,000 distinct CDR3 sequences in its table, and roughly 18% of those were observed once. Approximately 10% of the sample rests with the top ten. Beyond this particular receptor, the publication reports: It was suggested by the authors that each seasonal influenza vaccination may recruit only a limited number of new T cells.

Trimming takes 5 bases off V and 0 bases off J; junction bases not matched to a gene: 1. From the germline V gene, CDR1 is MGHDK and CDR2 is SYGVNS. The CDR3 starts with the cysteine, ends with the phenylalanine, and has 14 residues. Only the CDR3 portion is preserved as DNA: 42 bases, with reading frame beginning at the first base. This clonotype occurred many times. Its cognate antigen has yet to be identified. Base quality data are lacking; no much larger clone is found one base away. This receptor chain uses TRBV25-1 and TRBJ2-1; 7 of the junction bases match TRBD2. This sequence was found in a man aged 45 to 65 who received an inactivated influenza vaccine. Donor details come from another sample of the same person, matched by shared clones. The sequencing here drew on PBMCs from blood, taken roughly 5 days after vaccination. CDR3 protein: CASSTGGSYNEQFF. The nucleotides are TGTGCCAGCAGTACGGGGGGCTCCTACAATGAGCAGTTCTTC.